Here is one T cell receptor beta chain with its context. The junction and the germline gene differ at one end; a read error may be behind it. Under the authors' procedure: Nucleated cell number was recorded as an estimate derived from reference gene primer amplification. The assay was immunoSEQ multiplex PCR, and TCRdb's table has in-frame clones only and misses some. V, J and clone size are taken as reported in that table, and D and trimming were inferred from the DNA itself. Here the sample spans over 100,000 clones, 87% being singletons. These data originate in a study of blood T cell repertoires in COVID-19. Whole-study context: COVID-19 samples, acute and convalescent, were from the United States, Italy and Spain. From T cells, B-cell-depleted T cells, or PBMCs came the material, which was cDNA or gDNA.

Per germline, CDR1 KGHDR and CDR2 SFDVKD. The CDR3 consists of 8 residues. Material: peripheral blood. J is TRBJ2-7 and V is TRBV24-1; D remains unclear. The sequence derives from a man in his fifties with active COVID-19. In DNA form, the CDR3 reads TGTGCCACCAGTGACCCTTTCTTC. Amino acids: CATSDPFF.